Described below is a single T cell receptor (beta chain) sequence and its context. Its antigen is not known. This record comes from a study of Ad26.COV2.S vaccination and SARS-CoV-2 variants. Looking at the study overall: Among those in the COV1001 Ad26.COV2.S trial arm was the donor.

Study-wide points: It was found that vaccine and placebo recipients had similar non-spike TCR breadth.

As for treatment: around 19 received Ad26.COV2.S at low or high dose, single or two shots; 5 received placebo; per-sample allocation not given. Specimen acquisition occurred on day 63 following the initial vaccine or placebo injection. An adult donor aged 18-55 years was enrolled in Boston. The study used a vaccine consisting of an Ad26 vector that expressed Wuhan-strain SARS-CoV-2 spike. Sequenced by immunoSEQ multiplex PCR; TCRdb stores in-frame clones only, minus some. The sample shows some 340,000 clones, 85% to 90% of them seen only once. The receptor was derived from a person between 18 and 65 years old who received the Ad26.COV2.S COVID-19 vaccine or a placebo. The sequenced sample was peripheral blood, obtained in a trial of Ad26.COV2.S vaccine versus placebo.

CDR3 loop: CASSTGTTNEKLFF. The CDR3, as DNA: TGTGCCAGCAGCACAGGGACAACTAATGAAAAACTGTTTTTT. The V gene is TRBV7-6, the J gene TRBJ1-4; TRBD1 is a possible D gene (6 bases). The CDR3 consists of 14 residues. From germline, CDR1 is SGHVS and CDR2 FNYEAQ. V gave up 5 bases and J gave up 0 bases, with 7 bases separating them.